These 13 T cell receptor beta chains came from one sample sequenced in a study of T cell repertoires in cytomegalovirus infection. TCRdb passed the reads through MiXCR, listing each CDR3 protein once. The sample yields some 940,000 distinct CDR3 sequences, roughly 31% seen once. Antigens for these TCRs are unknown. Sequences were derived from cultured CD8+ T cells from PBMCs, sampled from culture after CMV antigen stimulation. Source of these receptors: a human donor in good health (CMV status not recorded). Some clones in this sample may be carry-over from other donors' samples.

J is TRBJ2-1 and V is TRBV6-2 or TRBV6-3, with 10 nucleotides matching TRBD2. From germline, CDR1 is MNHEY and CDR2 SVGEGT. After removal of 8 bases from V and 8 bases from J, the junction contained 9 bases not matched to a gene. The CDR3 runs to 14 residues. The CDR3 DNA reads TGTGCCAGCTCTACTAGCGGGGCTACGGATGAGCAGTTCTTC. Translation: CASSTSGATDEQFF.

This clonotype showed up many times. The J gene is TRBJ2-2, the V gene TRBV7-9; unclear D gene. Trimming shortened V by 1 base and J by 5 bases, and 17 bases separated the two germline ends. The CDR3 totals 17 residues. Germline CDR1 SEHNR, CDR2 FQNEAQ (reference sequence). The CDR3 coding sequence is TGTGCCAGCAGCTTAGACCTGAGTGGCGGTTTGACCGGGGAGCTGTTTTTT. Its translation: CASSLDLSGGLTGELFF.

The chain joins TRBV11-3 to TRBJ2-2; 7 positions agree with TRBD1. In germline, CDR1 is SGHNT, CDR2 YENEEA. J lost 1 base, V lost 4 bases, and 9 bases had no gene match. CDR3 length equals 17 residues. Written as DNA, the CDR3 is TGTGCCAGCAGCTACTACACGGGACAGAAGAACACCGGGGAGCTGTTTTTT. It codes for CASSYYTGQKNTGELFF.

The DNA for the CDR3 is TGTGCCAGCAGCTTATCCCCGGGACTCAATGAGCAGTTCTTC. Its translation: CASSLSPGLNEQFF. The V call is TRBV7-9, the J call TRBJ2-1; D perhaps matches TRBD2 (6 bases). Per the germline V gene, CDR1 is SEHNR and CDR2 is FQNEAQ (reference sequence). V lost 2 bases and J lost 6, with 11 bases in between. The CDR3 is 14 amino acids.

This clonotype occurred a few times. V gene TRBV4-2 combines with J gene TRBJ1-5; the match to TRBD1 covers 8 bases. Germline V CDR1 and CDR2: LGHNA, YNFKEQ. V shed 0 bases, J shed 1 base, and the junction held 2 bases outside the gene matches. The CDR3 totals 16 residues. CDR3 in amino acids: CASSQDRTGSNQPQHF. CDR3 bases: TGTGCCAGCAGCCAAGATCGGACAGGGAGCAATCAGCCCCAGCATTTT.

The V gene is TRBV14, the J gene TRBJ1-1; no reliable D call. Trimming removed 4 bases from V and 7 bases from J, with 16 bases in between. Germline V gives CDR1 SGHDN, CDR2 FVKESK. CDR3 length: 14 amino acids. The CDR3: CASSRLGGRVEAFF. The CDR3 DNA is TGTGCCAGCAGCCGGCTAGGTGGGCGGGTTGAAGCTTTCTTT.

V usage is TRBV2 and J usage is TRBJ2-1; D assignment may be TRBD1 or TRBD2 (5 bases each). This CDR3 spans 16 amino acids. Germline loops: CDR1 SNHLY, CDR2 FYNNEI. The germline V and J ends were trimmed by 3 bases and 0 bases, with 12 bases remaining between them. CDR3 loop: CASSDEGWSSYNEQFF. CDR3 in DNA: TGTGCCAGCAGTGACGAGGGGTGGAGCTCCTACAATGAGCAGTTCTTC. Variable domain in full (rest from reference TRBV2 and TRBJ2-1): EPEVTQTPSHQVTQMGQEVILRCVPISNHLYFYWYRQILGQKVEFLVSFYNNEISEKSEIFDDQFSVERPDGSNFTLKIRSTKLEDSAMYFCASSDEGWSSYNEQFFGPGTRLTVL.

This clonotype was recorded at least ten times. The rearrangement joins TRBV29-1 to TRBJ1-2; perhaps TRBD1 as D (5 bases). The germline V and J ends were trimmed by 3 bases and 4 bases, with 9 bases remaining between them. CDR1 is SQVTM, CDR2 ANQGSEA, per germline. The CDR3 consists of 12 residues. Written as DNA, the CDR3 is TGCAGCGTTGATAGGGGCCGCTATGGCTACACCTTC. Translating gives CSVDRGRYGYTF.

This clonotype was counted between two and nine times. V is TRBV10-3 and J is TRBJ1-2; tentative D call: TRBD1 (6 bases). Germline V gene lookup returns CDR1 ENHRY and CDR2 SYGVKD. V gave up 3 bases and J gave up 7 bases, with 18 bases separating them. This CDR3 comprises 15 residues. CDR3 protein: CAISESLQGPGGYTF. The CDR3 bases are TGTGCCATCAGTGAATCATTACAGGGTCCCGGTGGCTACACCTTC.

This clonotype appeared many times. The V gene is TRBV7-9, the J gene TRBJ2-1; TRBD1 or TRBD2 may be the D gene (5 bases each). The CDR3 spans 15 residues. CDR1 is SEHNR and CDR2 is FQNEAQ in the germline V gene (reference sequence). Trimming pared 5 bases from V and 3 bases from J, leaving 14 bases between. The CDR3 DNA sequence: TGTGCCAGCAGCACCAGAGAGGGGCGCTACAATGAGCAGTTCTTC. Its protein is CASSTREGRYNEQFF. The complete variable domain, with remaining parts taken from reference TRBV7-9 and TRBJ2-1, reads DTGVSQNPRHKITKRGQNVTFRCDPISEHNRLYWYRQTLGQGPEFLTYFQNEAQLEKSRLLSDRFSAERPKGSFSTLEIQRTEQGDSAMYLCASSTREGRYNEQFFGPGTRLTVL.

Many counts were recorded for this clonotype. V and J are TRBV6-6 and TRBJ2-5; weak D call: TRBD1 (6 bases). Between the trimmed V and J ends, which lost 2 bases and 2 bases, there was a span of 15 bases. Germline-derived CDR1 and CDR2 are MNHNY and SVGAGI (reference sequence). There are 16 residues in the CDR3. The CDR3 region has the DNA TGTGCCAGCAGTTACCCTATAGGGACACGGCAAGAGACCCAGTACTTC. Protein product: CASSYPIGTRQETQYF.

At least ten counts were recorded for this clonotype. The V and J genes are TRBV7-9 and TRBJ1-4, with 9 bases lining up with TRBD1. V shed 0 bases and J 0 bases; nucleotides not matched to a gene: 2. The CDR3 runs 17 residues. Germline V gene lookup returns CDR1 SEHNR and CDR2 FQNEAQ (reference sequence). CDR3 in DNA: TGTGCCAGCAGCTTAGCGGGACAGGGAGCAACTAATGAAAAACTGTTTTTT. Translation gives CASSLAGQGATNEKLFF.

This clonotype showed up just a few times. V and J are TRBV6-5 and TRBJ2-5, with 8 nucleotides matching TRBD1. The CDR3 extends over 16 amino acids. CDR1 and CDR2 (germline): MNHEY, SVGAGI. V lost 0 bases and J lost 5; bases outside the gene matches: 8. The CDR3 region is CASSYSTVRGLETQYF. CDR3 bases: TGTGCCAGCAGTTACTCGACGGTCAGGGGGCTGGAGACCCAGTACTTC.